The 11 T cell receptor beta chains presented below share a single source sample, sequenced in a study of T cell responses to AZD1222 COVID-19 vaccine. Assay used: immunoSEQ multiplex PCR; TCRdb lists only in-frame clones, some missing. Here the sample spans about 180,000 clones, around 90% being singletons. The sequences come from peripheral blood, collected 28 days after the second dose of the MenACWY control vaccine. These receptors were obtained from an adult who received the MenACWY meningococcal vaccine as a control.

This clone has just one count. The chain employs TRBV5-1 and TRBJ1-1, with D maybe TRBD1 (5 bases). Deletions cut 4 bases from V and 7 bases from J, with 11 bases between. The CDR3 is 12 residues long. CDR1 and CDR2 (germline): SGHRS, YFSETQ. The CDR3 sequence is CASSRDYSEAFF. The CDR3, as DNA: TGCGCCAGCAGCCGGGACTACAGTGAAGCTTTCTTT.

The J gene is TRBJ2-7, the V gene TRBV5-6; 8 nucleotides align to TRBD1. The trim removed 5 bases at V and 0 bases at J, leaving 7 bases unmatched. The CDR3 runs 15 residues. Per germline, CDR1 SGHDT and CDR2 YYEEEE. The CDR3 bases are TGTGCCAGCAGGTTTACAGGGGGAAACTCCTACGAGCAGTACTTC. Translating it yields CASRFTGGNSYEQYF.

This clone was seen only once. The chain has TRBV5-1 and TRBJ2-5; 7 nucleotides match TRBD1. In germline, CDR1 is SGHRS, CDR2 YFSETQ. This CDR3 contains 14 residues. Losses at the gene ends were 0 bases for V and 6 bases for J; bases not matched to a gene: 5. The CDR3: CASSLDRGIQTQYF. DNA of the CDR3: TGCGCCAGCAGCTTGGACAGGGGTATTCAGACCCAGTACTTC.

The chain employs TRBV19 and TRBJ1-2; D may be TRBD1 (5 bases). The CDR3 runs 12 residues. V lost 3 bases and J lost 8, with 10 bases in between. Germline V gene data show CDR1 as LNHDA and CDR2 as SQIVND (reference sequence). CDR3 sequence (DNA): TGTGCCAGTAGTATTCAGGGTATCGGCTACACCTTC. Encoded protein: CASSIQGIGYTF.

The J gene is TRBJ2-7, the V gene TRBV20-1; maybe TRBD1 (5 bases). V was shortened by 3 bases and J by 2 bases, with 26 bases between the two germline ends. The CDR3 is made up of 18 amino acids. Germline CDR1 is DFQATT and CDR2 is SNEGSKA (reference sequence). In nucleotides, the CDR3 is TGCAGTGCTAGTTATGTCGGCGGCCCTCTAGGGGCCACCTACGAGCAGTACTTC. Translated, it gives CSASYVGGPLGATYEQYF.

This clone was seen only once. The chain has TRBV27 and TRBJ2-2; D remains ambiguous. Germline-derived CDR1 and CDR2 are MNHEY and SMNVEV (reference sequence). The CDR3 runs 14 residues. The V gene lost 0 bases and the J gene lost 2 bases, with 4 bases spanning the gap. CDR3 DNA: TGTGCCAGCAGTTTATCCTACAACACCGGGGAGCTGTTTTTT. It codes for CASSLSYNTGELFF.

This sequence joins TRBV7-9 and TRBJ1-1; 7 positions agree with TRBD1. Looked up from germline, CDR1 is SEHNR and CDR2 is FQNEAQ (reference sequence). The CDR3 is 14 amino acids. V trimming: 5 bases; J trimming: 11 bases; junction bases outside the gene matches: 14. The CDR3 here is CASSPGQMRFGAFF. CDR3 nucleotides: TGTGCCAGCAGCCCGGGACAGATGAGGTTTGGGGCTTTCTTT.

The gene calls are TRBV7-2 and TRBJ2-7; no clear D gene. The CDR3 spans 11 residues. Per the germline V gene, CDR1 is SGHTA and CDR2 is FQGNSA. The V end lost 3 bases, the J end lost 2 bases, and 2 bases lay between the germline ends. The CDR3 here is CASSLPYEQYF. The CDR3 DNA reads TGTGCCAGCAGCTTGCCCTACGAGCAGTACTTC.

The J gene is TRBJ1-6, the V gene TRBV10-1; D uncertain. The V and J ends lost 5 bases and 7 bases respectively, with 15 bases between them. Germline V gene sequence: CDR1 WNHNN, CDR2 SYGVQD (reference sequence). This CDR3 has 15 residues. The CDR3 nucleotides are TGCGCCAGCAGTCGGGAGCCTTCGGGCAATTCACCCCTCCACTTT. Translated: CASSREPSGNSPLHF.

The chain recombines TRBV5-1 with TRBJ2-5; no clear D gene. Per germline, CDR1 SGHRS and CDR2 YFSETQ. Between the trimmed V and J ends, which lost 4 bases and 2 bases, there was a span of 15 bases. This CDR3 spans 15 amino acids. DNA of the CDR3: TGCGCCAGCAGCCTAGGCAGTGGGTTTCAAGAGACCCAGTACTTC. Translation gives CASSLGSGFQETQYF.

This rearrangement joins TRBV2 to TRBJ2-7, with 9 bases that match TRBD1. Unmatched junction bases numbered 4, after V lost 6 bases and J lost 1 base. This CDR3 is 14 amino acids long. Germline values: CDR1 SNHLY, CDR2 FYNNEI. The CDR3: CASSDGTGSYEQYF. Here the CDR3 DNA reads TGTGCCAGCAGCGACGGGACAGGGTCCTACGAGCAGTACTTC. Full variable domain (outside the CDR3, taken from reference TRBV2 and TRBJ2-7): EPEVTQTPSHQVTQMGQEVILRCVPISNHLYFYWYRQILGQKVEFLVSFYNNEISEKSEIFDDQFSVERPDGSNFTLKIRSTKLEDSAMYFCASSDGTGSYEQYFGPGTRLTVT.